One sample yielded the 12 T cell receptor beta chains listed below, sequenced in a study of T cell repertoires in cytomegalovirus infection. TCRdb re-derived calls from the reads in MiXCR, one entry per CDR3 protein. Here the sample spans 290,000 or so distinct CDR3 sequences, about 25% being singletons. Material: PBMCs. These receptors all come from a human donor in good health (CMV status not recorded). Some clones in this sample may be carry-over from other donors' samples.

This clonotype is a singleton in its sample. V and J are TRBV5-1 and TRBJ2-1, with TRBD2 identical over 8 bases. The germline V gene has CDR1 SGHRS and CDR2 YFSETQ. After removal of 4 bases from V and 6 bases from J, the junction contained 9 bases not matched to a gene. This CDR3 contains 15 residues. CDR3 DNA sequence: TGCGCCAGCAGCATAACTAGCGGTTTTTTCAATGAGCAGTTCTTC. Its translation: CASSITSGFFNEQFF.

This clonotype came up many times. The rearrangement uses TRBV7-8 and TRBJ2-7; weak D call: TRBD1 (5 bases). The CDR3 totals 14 residues. Germline CDR1 reads SGHVS; CDR2 reads FQNEAQ. The V end lost 3 bases, the J end lost 0 bases, and 9 bases lay between the germline ends. CDR3 residues: CASSFRQSSYEQYF. The DNA of the CDR3 is TGTGCCAGCAGCTTCCGACAGAGCTCCTACGAGCAGTACTTC.

The chain uses TRBV30 and TRBJ1-6; no clear D. Trimming took off 2 bases at V and 16 bases at J, with 15 bases between the two ends. Germline V gene data show CDR1 as GTSNPN and CDR2 as SVGIG (reference sequence). This CDR3 spans 12 amino acids. The CDR3 DNA reads TGTGCCTGGAGTCCCGTCGGTGCAAATCTCCACTTT. This sequence encodes CAWSPVGANLHF.

Details on this clonotype: The junction departs from the called germline gene at one end, perhaps through a read error. The chain combines TRBV5-6 with TRBJ1-1; possible D gene TRBD1, 6 bases. This CDR3 comprises 14 residues. CDR1 and CDR2 from the germline V gene are SGHDT and YYEEEE. This CDR3 is CASSLIQGYTETFF. The CDR3 DNA reads as TGTGCCAGCAGCTTGATACAGGGATACACTGAAACTTTCTTT.

This clonotype has only a few counts. The chain joins TRBV5-1 to TRBJ2-3; no clear D. V was shortened by 6 bases and J by 6 bases, with 17 bases between the two germline ends. CDR3 length: 14 amino acids. The germline CDR1 and CDR2 sequences are SGHRS and YFSETQ. The CDR3 sequence: CASTYQSKRDTQYF. CDR3 sequence (DNA): TGCGCCAGCACCTACCAGTCTAAAAGGGATACGCAGTATTTT.

This clonotype was seen many times. The chain uses TRBV6-1 and TRBJ1-6, with a possible D match to TRBD1 (5 bases). The CDR3 extends over 17 amino acids. In germline, CDR1 is MNHNS, CDR2 SASEGT. Trimming took off 1 base at V and 4 bases at J, with 14 bases between the two ends. The CDR3 spells CASSEEPPTAYNSPLHF. Here the CDR3 DNA reads TGTGCCAGCAGTGAAGAGCCACCGACAGCATATAATTCACCCCTCCACTTT.

Many counts were recorded for this clonotype. V is TRBV7-2 and J is TRBJ1-1, with 10 nucleotides matching TRBD1. J gave up 7 bases and V 3 bases, and 8 bases lay outside the gene matches. The CDR3 is made up of 15 amino acids. Germline V gives CDR1 SGHTA, CDR2 FQGNSA. The CDR3 DNA sequence: TGTGCCAGCAGCTTCTCCGGGACAGGGGCAGTTGAAGCTTTCTTT. As protein: CASSFSGTGAVEAFF.

In its sample, this clonotype was seen a few times. V and J are TRBV6-6 and TRBJ2-5, with 9 bases aligning to TRBD2. V was pared by 6 bases and J by 2 bases, with 13 bases of the junction left unmatched. CDR3 length equals 17 residues. CDR1 and CDR2 (germline): MNHNY, SVGAGI (reference sequence). The CDR3 region is CASSANLAGGIQETQYF. The CDR3 coding sequence is TGTGCCAGCAGCGCCAATCTCGCGGGAGGGATTCAAGAGACCCAGTACTTC.

This clonotype was picked up many times. The V gene is TRBV7-2, the J gene TRBJ2-7; TRBD2 is a possible D gene (7 bases). The CDR3 has 19 amino acids. In germline, CDR1 is SGHTA, CDR2 FQGNSA. Trimming took 1 base from V and 2 from J, leaving 24 bases between them. The CDR3 DNA reads as TGTGCCAGCAGCTTAGTAGGGTCGGGGGGCGCGGGGAAGGCCTACGAGCAGTACTTC. Its protein product is CASSLVGSGGAGKAYEQYF.

This rearrangement joins TRBV2 to TRBJ1-6; possibly TRBD1 for D (5 bases). The CDR3 consists of 14 residues. CDR1 and CDR2 (germline): SNHLY, FYNNEI. Trimming took 7 bases from V and 6 from J, leaving 13 bases between them. The CDR3 here is CASMGRGGNSPLHF. The CDR3 nucleotides are TGTGCCAGCATGGGCCGGGGGGGTAATTCACCCCTCCACTTT.

This clonotype was found a few times. This chain joins TRBV19 and TRBJ1-6; D ambiguous. V was cut by 5 bases and J by 9 bases, with 14 bases left in between. Germline CDR1 LNHDA, CDR2 SQIVND (reference sequence). The CDR3 consists of 14 residues. This CDR3 is CASSSTRSSSPLHF. The CDR3 region has the DNA TGTGCCAGTAGTTCGACCAGGTCGAGTTCACCCCTCCACTTT.

The genes are TRBV2 and TRBJ1-2; 7 bases agree with TRBD1. After removal of 1 base from V and 8 bases from J, the junction contained 7 bases not matched to a gene. Germline V gene data show CDR1 as SNHLY and CDR2 as FYNNEI. This CDR3 contains 14 residues. The CDR3 here is CASSEGQGVRGYTF. DNA for the CDR3: TGTGCCAGCAGTGAAGGACAGGGCGTTCGAGGCTACACCTTC.